This T cell receptor (beta chain) was recovered during a study of T cell repertoires in cytomegalovirus infection. The overall study: Public TCR beta signatures indicated both CMV infection and matching HLA type. Regarding the study as a whole: HLA-C-restricted CMV-specific TCR beta clonotypes prevailed in the ex vivo response.

TCRdb fed the reads into MiXCR, producing one record per CDR3 protein. The sample lists about 740,000 distinct CDR3 sequences, about 40% occurring once. Note on this clonotype: The antigen remains undetermined.

The CDR3 length is 14 residues. The germline CDR1 and CDR2 sequences are SGHNT and YENEEA. V lost 5 bases and J lost 6, with 15 bases in between. Source material: PBMCs. The chain has TRBV11-3 and TRBJ2-3, with D uncertain. This TCR derives from a human donor in good health (CMV status not recorded). Some clones in this sample may be carry-over from other donors' samples. The CDR3 loop reads CASSPRNGADTQYF. For the CDR3, the DNA is TGTGCCAGCAGCCCCCGGAACGGAGCGGATACGCAGTATTTT.